This T cell receptor (beta chain) was obtained from a study of cytomegalovirus exposure and HLA in healthy donors. Study-level information: A later analysis reported the same platform for the approximately 110 validation repertoires and the 666 first-cohort repertoires.

Germline values: CDR1 SNHLY, CDR2 FYNNEI. The V gene lost 7 bases and the J gene lost 12 bases, with 13 bases spanning the gap. This CDR3 comprises 11 residues. General study findings and limits: The classifier reportedly diagnosed cytomegalovirus status with high specificity and sensitivity. Cytomegalovirus association was assigned to approximately 160 TCR beta chains.

With respect to this clone: The antigen is undetermined.

Using immunoSEQ multiplex PCR, the repertoire was profiled, and TCRdb retains in-frame clones only, with some absent. This sample has about 83,000 clones, with around 96% found just once. The V call is TRBV2, the J call TRBJ2-4; D is perhaps TRBD1 (6 bases). Sequencing was carried out using PBMCs. The receptor's source is a woman between 18 and 29 years old in good health and CMV-seronegative. CDR3 region: CASTYRETQYF. For the CDR3, the DNA is TGTGCCAGCACCTACAGGGAGACTCAGTACTTC.